This TCR beta chain emerged from a study of PD-L1 blockade in urothelial cancer. Background on the study: Dosed intravenously at 1,200 mg every 3 weeks, atezolizumab was initiated by patients at some point between 2014 and 2016. Overall study findings and caveats: Where pretreatment blood TCR clonality fell below the median, better survival was predicted.

Trimming at V came to 1 base and at J to 4 bases, leaving 5 bases not matched to a gene. This CDR3 has 16 residues. CDR1 and CDR2 (germline): SGHAT, FQDESV (reference sequence). Using immunoSEQ multiplex PCR, the repertoire was profiled, and TCRdb retains in-frame clones only, with some absent. Among 45,000 to 60,000 clones, roughly 84% were seen once, and the ten largest hold 5% to 6%. A word on this clone: Its specificity is unknown.

The specimen was PBMCs, collected around atezolizumab (anti-PD-L1) treatment. This sequence joins TRBV11-1 and TRBJ2-1; 9 positions agree with TRBD1. This TCR was sampled from a man in his forties with urothelial cancer. In DNA, the CDR3 is TGTGCCAGCAGCTTAGAGGTCGACAGGGGGTACAATGAGCAGTTCTTC. Amino acid sequence: CASSLEVDRGYNEQFF.